The 20 T cell receptor beta chains listed next were all sequenced from one sample in a study of blood T cell repertoires in COVID-19. TCRdb keeps only in-frame clones here, not all; method: immunoSEQ multiplex PCR. The data contain more than 200,000 clones, around nine tenths of them singletons. The sequenced sample was PBMCs or T cells enriched from blood (not recorded which). These receptor sequences come from a woman aged 45 to 65 who had recovered from COVID-19.

This clone was detected only once. The V and J genes are TRBV5-1 and TRBJ2-7; 11 bases are shared with TRBD2. Germline loops: CDR1 SGHRS, CDR2 YFSETQ. V gave up 0 bases and J gave up 2 bases; unmatched junction bases: 4. The CDR3 runs 16 residues. CDR3 bases: TGCGCCAGCAGCTTGGGCCGACTAGCGGGAACCTACGAGCAGTACTTC. Protein: CASSLGRLAGTYEQYF.

The chain has TRBV5-5 and TRBJ2-1; 9 bases fit TRBD1. Germline trimming cut 2 bases from V and 9 bases from J; bases unmatched to any gene: 6. CDR3 length: 14 residues. Germline values: CDR1 SGHKS, CDR2 YYEKEE (reference sequence). The CDR3 region is CASSFGTGHGEQFF. DNA for the CDR3: TGTGCCAGCAGCTTCGGGACAGGGCACGGTGAGCAGTTCTTC.

J is TRBJ2-1 and V is TRBV6-5; D is perhaps TRBD2 (6 bases). The CDR3 covers 14 residues. Germline loops: CDR1 MNHEY, CDR2 SVGAGI. The V end was cut by 7 bases, the J end by 8 bases, with 18 bases between. DNA of the CDR3: TGTGCCAGCAAATCAGGAGGGCCTATTTATGAGCAGTTCTTC. Encoded protein: CASKSGGPIYEQFF.

The count of this clone is one. The rearrangement uses TRBV15 and TRBJ2-7; D is ambiguous. The CDR3 runs 13 residues. V lost 3 bases to trimming and J lost 5 bases, with 11 bases between them. From germline, CDR1 is LNHNV and CDR2 YYDKDF (reference sequence). Here the CDR3 reads CATSSSPGNEQYF. The DNA of the CDR3 is TGTGCCACCAGCAGTTCCCCAGGTAACGAGCAGTACTTC.

This clone has a single count. The chain recombines TRBV4-1 with TRBJ1-3; TRBD1 aligns across 7 bases. With 1 base clipped from V and 4 bases from J, the junction kept 16 bases outside the gene matches. The CDR3 has 19 residues. From germline, CDR1 is MGHRA and CDR2 YSYEKL. CDR3 nucleotides: TGCGCCAGCAGCCAAGGGATAGGGGGCCCAATAGGGTCCGGAAACACCATATATTTT. Protein sequence: CASSQGIGGPIGSGNTIYF.

This clone was seen just once. J is TRBJ1-5 and V is TRBV28, with 7 bases aligning to TRBD1. V gave up 2 bases and J gave up 6 bases; unmatched junction bases: 7. This CDR3 has 15 residues. Looked up from germline, CDR1 is MDHEN and CDR2 is SYDVKM. CDR3 protein: CASSLGGQAIQPQHF. DNA of the CDR3: TGTGCCAGCAGTTTAGGAGGACAGGCGATTCAGCCCCAGCATTTT.

The chain links TRBV3-1 (or the pseudogene TRBV3-2) to TRBJ2-1; D unclear. Germline V CDR1 and CDR2: LGHDT, YNNKEL (reference sequence). This CDR3 region has 12 residues. Trimming pared 4 bases from V and 6 bases from J, leaving 7 bases between. The CDR3, as DNA: TGTGCCAGCAGCCGAAGAGGCAATGAGCAGTTCTTC. This sequence encodes CASSRRGNEQFF.

The rearrangement links TRBV28 to TRBJ2-7; D is possibly TRBD2 (5 bases). V was pared by 1 base and J by 5 bases, with 9 bases between. Germline CDR1 and CDR2: MDHEN and SYDVKM. The CDR3 runs 13 residues. The CDR3 sequence is CASSLFRGDEQYF. The CDR3 DNA is TGTGCCAGCAGTTTATTTCGGGGTGACGAGCAGTACTTC.

This chain joins TRBV18 and TRBJ1-4; 7 nucleotides match TRBD1. CDR1 is KGHSH and CDR2 is LQKENI in the germline V gene. The CDR3 is 14 residues long. Unmatched junction bases numbered 6, after V lost 8 bases and J lost 3 bases. The CDR3 DNA sequence: TGTGCCAGCACCAACAGGGGAGCTAATGAAAAACTGTTTTTT. Its protein product is CASTNRGANEKLFF.

This CDR3 reads CASSTLVYGYTF. Here the CDR3 DNA reads TGTGCCAGCAGTACTCTGGTCTATGGCTACACCTTC. The rearrangement uses TRBV12-3 or TRBV12-4 and TRBJ1-2; D gene uncertain. This CDR3 is 12 amino acids long. With 5 bases removed from V and 4 bases from J, the gap between germline ends came to 8 bases.

The chain carries TRBV6-5 and TRBJ2-6, with D possibly matching TRBD1 (5 bases). V was cut by 7 bases and J by 0 bases, with 10 bases left in between. From germline, CDR1 is MNHEY and CDR2 SVGAGI. This CDR3 region has 15 residues. This chain's CDR3 is CASMAGSSGANVLTF. In DNA, the CDR3 is TGTGCCAGCATGGCAGGGTCCTCTGGGGCCAACGTCCTGACTTTC.

The CDR3 DNA reads TGTGCCAGCGGGCGGGAGTTGTTAAATGAGCAGTTCTTC. Protein sequence: CASGRELLNEQFF. The gene calls are TRBV2 and TRBJ2-1; TRBD2 aligns across 7 bases. The germline gives CDR1 SNHLY, CDR2 FYNNEI. The CDR3 runs to 13 residues. V lost 8 bases to trimming and J lost 7 bases; unmatched junction nucleotides: 8.

The chain recombines TRBV5-1 with TRBJ2-3, with D uncertain. Trimming took off 2 bases at V and 1 base at J, with 5 bases between the two ends. The CDR3 spans 13 residues. The germline gives CDR1 SGHRS, CDR2 YFSETQ. CDR3 sequence reads: CASSFQGTDTQYF. The CDR3 region has the DNA TGCGCCAGCAGCTTCCAGGGCACAGATACGCAGTATTTT.

The rearrangement uses TRBV7-9 and TRBJ1-5; D gene unclear. Germline-derived CDR1 and CDR2 are SEHNR and FQNEAQ (reference sequence). Trimming cost V 4 bases and J 0 bases, with 10 bases left between them. The CDR3 is 15 residues long. CDR3 coding DNA: TGTGCCAGCAGCTCTGACACGAATAGCAATCAGCCCCAGCATTTT. Amino acids: CASSSDTNSNQPQHF.

This chain uses TRBV7-5 with TRBJ2-1; no DNA check was done on the table's D call, TRBD2. TRBV7-5 is a pseudogene segment. CDR3 size: 16 residues. CDR3 loop: CARSLADKGLAHEQFF. For the CDR3, the DNA is TGTGCCAGAAGCTTAGCTGATAAGGGACTAGCCCATGAGCAGTTCTTC.

The rearrangement uses TRBV7-3 and TRBJ2-7, with 8 bases identical to TRBD1. The CDR3 extends over 13 amino acids. V shed 4 bases, J shed 6 bases, and the junction held 5 bases outside the gene matches. Germline CDR1 SGHTA, CDR2 FQGTGA. CDR3 DNA: TGTGCCAGCAGCTCAGAACAGGGGGGCGAGCAGTACTTC. It translates to CASSSEQGGEQYF.

The chain combines TRBV5-5 with TRBJ1-1; 7 bases agree with TRBD1. Germline CDR1 and CDR2: SGHKS and YYEKEE (reference sequence). CDR3 length equals 17 residues. J lost 4 bases, V lost 0 bases, and 12 bases had no gene match. The DNA for the CDR3 is TGTGCCAGCAGCTTGGTCTTTCAATCAGGGGGAAGCACTGAAGCTTTCTTT. This codes for CASSLVFQSGGSTEAFF.

This chain's CDR3 is CASSRYRVATNEKLFF. For the CDR3, the DNA is TGTGCCAGCAGTCGATACAGGGTTGCAACTAATGAAAAACTGTTTTTT. The V call is TRBV28, the J call TRBJ1-4; tentative D call: TRBD1 (6 bases). This CDR3 spans 16 amino acids. Trimming took 5 bases from V and 0 from J, leaving 13 bases between them. The germline V gene encodes CDR1 MDHEN and CDR2 SYDVKM.

The chain uses TRBV27 and TRBJ1-5; TRBD1 matches 9 bases. This CDR3 is built from 15 residues. Per germline, CDR1 MNHEY and CDR2 SMNVEV (reference sequence). V lost 6 bases, J lost 4 bases, and 7 bases stayed unmatched. CDR3 amino acids: CASRPGTGINQPQHF. The CDR3 coding sequence is TGTGCCAGCAGACCCGGGACAGGGATAAATCAGCCCCAGCATTTT.

Notes on this clone: The junction departs from germline at one end; a sequencing error may be responsible. V usage is TRBV7-2 and J usage is TRBJ2-5; 9 bases line up with TRBD2. This CDR3 has 14 amino acids. Germline CDR1 is SGHTA and CDR2 is FQGNSA. In DNA form, the CDR3 reads TGTGCCAGCAGACAGAATTTAGCGGGAGCCAGGACAGACTTC. It encodes CASRQNLAGARTDF.